These 23 T cell receptor beta chains were sequenced from one sample in a study of Ad26.COV2.S vaccination and SARS-CoV-2 variants. Assay: immunoSEQ multiplex PCR; the TCRdb copy retains only in-frame clones and omits some. This table has around 320,000 clones, roughly 87% appearing once. This sample's treatment: over 15 received Ad26.COV2.S at low or high dose, single or two shots; 5 received placebo; per-sample allocation not given. At day 63 after the first vaccine or placebo injection, samples were drawn. Specimen: peripheral blood, collected in a trial of Ad26.COV2.S vaccine versus placebo. Every receptor here comes from a person aged 18 to 65 who received the Ad26.COV2.S COVID-19 vaccine or a placebo.

The gene calls are TRBV2 and TRBJ1-2; D gene unclear. Trimming left V 2 bases short and J 8 bases short, with 9 bases between. CDR1 is SNHLY and CDR2 is FYNNEI in the germline V gene. The CDR3 is made up of 12 amino acids. CDR3 DNA sequence: TGTGCCAGCAGTGAAAACCTAGGGGGCTACACCTTC. Its protein is CASSENLGGYTF.

V and J are TRBV11-1 and TRBJ2-7, with D perhaps assigned TRBD1 or TRBD2 (6 bases each). Germline CDR1 SGHAT, CDR2 FQDESV (reference sequence). V gave up 5 bases and J gave up 4 bases, with 18 bases separating them. The CDR3 runs 15 residues. CDR3 bases: TGTGCCAGCAGCATAGAGTGGGGGGCTAAATACGAGCAGTACTTC. Encoded protein: CASSIEWGAKYEQYF.

This clone came up a few times. This chain connects TRBV27 to TRBJ1-4, with a possible D match to TRBD1 (5 bases). CDR3 length equals 15 residues. Germline CDR1 and CDR2: MNHEY and SMNVEV (reference sequence). V gave up 4 bases and J gave up 1 base, with 10 bases separating them. CDR3 DNA: TGTGCCAGCAGTTCTCTCAGGGTAACTAATGAAAAACTGTTTTTT. Translating it yields CASSSLRVTNEKLFF.

The chain links TRBV18 to TRBJ1-2, with 11 bases lining up with TRBD1. The CDR3 consists of 19 residues. Germline V gene sequence: CDR1 KGHSH, CDR2 LQKENI. Unmatched junction bases numbered 19, after V lost 3 bases and J lost 7 bases. The CDR3 loop is CASSPRIGTGGSGEVGYTF. In DNA, the CDR3 is TGTGCCAGCTCACCCCGCATTGGGACAGGGGGGTCCGGCGAAGTTGGCTACACCTTC. The entire variable domain, with the rest obtained from reference TRBV18 and TRBJ1-2, is as follows: NAGVMQNPRHLVRRRGQEARLRCSPMKGHSHVYWYRQLPEEGLKFMVYLQKENIIDESGMPKERFSAEFPKEGPSILRIQQVVRGDSAAYFCASSPRIGTGGSGEVGYTFGSGTRLTVV.

The sample holds one count of this clone. The chain has TRBV27 and TRBJ2-3, with a possible D match to TRBD1 (6 bases). The germline gives CDR1 MNHEY, CDR2 SMNVEV (reference sequence). The CDR3 has 15 amino acids. V was trimmed by 4 bases and J by 0 bases, leaving 11 bases between them. The CDR3 loop is CASSSRTASTDTQYF. The DNA for the CDR3 is TGTGCCAGCAGTTCCCGGACAGCTAGCACAGATACGCAGTATTTT.

The rearrangement uses TRBV2 and TRBJ1-4; D may be TRBD1 (6 bases). From germline, CDR1 is SNHLY and CDR2 FYNNEI. The CDR3 is 14 residues long. V lost 7 bases and J lost 7, with 16 bases in between. The CDR3 sequence: CASKDRGASEKLFF. CDR3 sequence (DNA): TGTGCCAGCAAAGACCGGGGGGCTAGTGAAAAACTGTTTTTT.

This clone was recorded a few times. The V gene is TRBV5-6, the J gene TRBJ2-7; the D gene is possibly TRBD1 (6 bases). Trimming removed 4 bases at V and 3 bases at J, with 17 bases between. The CDR3 is 15 amino acids. Germline CDR1 reads SGHDT; CDR2 reads YYEEEE. The CDR3 nucleotides are TGTGCCAGCAGCCAAAAGGGGGTAGGGGGCTACGAGCAGTACTTC. It yields the protein CASSQKGVGGYEQYF.

This clone was counted between two and nine times. The chain combines TRBV7-9 with TRBJ2-1, with D possibly matching TRBD1 (5 bases). Trimming pared 3 bases from V and 7 bases from J, leaving 10 bases between. The CDR3 has 13 amino acids. CDR1 is SEHNR, CDR2 FQNEAQ, per germline (reference sequence). The CDR3 sequence: CASSFSQDNEQFF. The DNA of the CDR3 is TGTGCCAGCAGCTTCTCACAGGATAATGAGCAGTTCTTC.

This chain links TRBV10-3 with TRBJ2-7; possibly TRBD1 for D (6 bases). This CDR3 spans 13 amino acids. Germline V gives CDR1 ENHRY, CDR2 SYGVKD. Between the trimmed V and J ends, which lost 6 bases and 3 bases, there was a span of 12 bases. Here the CDR3 reads CAIRPGDNYEQYF. The CDR3 bases are TGTGCCATCAGGCCCGGGGACAACTACGAGCAGTACTTC.

The chain joins TRBV30 to TRBJ2-7; 8 positions match TRBD1. Per germline, CDR1 GTSNPN and CDR2 SVGIG (reference sequence). The CDR3 has 13 amino acids. V lost 3 bases and J lost 2; bases outside the gene matches: 3. In nucleotides, the CDR3 is TGTGCCTGGAGGGACAGGGATGCCTACGAGCAGTACTTC. Protein sequence: CAWRDRDAYEQYF.

On this clone: The sample holds other DNA sequences that translate to the same CDR3. The V and J genes are TRBV2 and TRBJ1-5, with 8 bases lining up with TRBD1. Germline V gene data show CDR1 as SNHLY and CDR2 as FYNNEI. After removal of 4 bases from V and 4 bases from J, the junction contained 0 bases not matched to a gene. This CDR3 has 13 residues. The CDR3 spells CASSGTGNQPQHF. CDR3 sequence (DNA): TGTGCCAGCAGTGGGACAGGGAATCAGCCCCAGCATTTT.

The rearrangement uses TRBV19 and TRBJ1-1; TRBD1 might be the D (5 bases). V gave up 3 bases and J gave up 0 bases, with 8 bases separating them. Per the germline V gene, CDR1 is LNHDA and CDR2 is SQIVND (reference sequence). The length of the CDR3 is 14 residues. The CDR3 protein is CASSIPGMNTEAFF. The CDR3 DNA reads TGTGCCAGTAGTATCCCAGGGATGAACACTGAAGCTTTCTTT. Supplemented by reference TRBV19 and TRBJ1-1, the full variable domain reads DGGITQSPKYLFRKEGQNVTLSCEQNLNHDAMYWYRQDPGQGLRLIYYSQIVNDFQKGDIAEGYSVSREKKESFPLTVTSAQKNPTAFYLCASSIPGMNTEAFFGQGTRLTVV.

The table lists this clone with a few counts. This rearrangement joins TRBV27 to TRBJ1-5; D is unclear. Germline V gives CDR1 MNHEY, CDR2 SMNVEV (reference sequence). Trimming stripped 2 bases from V and 3 bases from J, with 5 bases between. The CDR3 covers 13 residues. CDR3 amino acids: CASSLVDNQPQHF. DNA of the CDR3: TGTGCCAGCAGTTTAGTGGACAATCAGCCCCAGCATTTT.

J is TRBJ2-7 and V is TRBV11-1, with unresolved D. Germline V gene data show CDR1 as SGHAT and CDR2 as FQDESV (reference sequence). The CDR3 extends over 12 amino acids. V lost 4 bases and J lost 3, with 7 bases in between. CDR3 residues: CASSSQSYEQYF. CDR3 DNA sequence: TGTGCCAGCAGCTCCCAGAGCTACGAGCAGTACTTC.

V is TRBV4-1 and J is TRBJ2-5, with TRBD1 identical over 8 bases. Germline loops: CDR1 MGHRA, CDR2 YSYEKL. The ends lost 3 bases at V and 7 bases at J; junction bases unmatched: 7. The CDR3 contains 14 residues. The CDR3 nucleotides are TGCGCCAGCAGCCAGAAGACAGGGGACGGGACCCAGTACTTC. This gives the protein CASSQKTGDGTQYF.

The chain joins TRBV5-6 to TRBJ2-1; perhaps TRBD1 as D (5 bases). Germline lookup yields CDR1 SGHDT and CDR2 YYEEEE. This CDR3 is built from 11 residues. V dropped 4 bases and J dropped 13 bases, with 12 bases sitting between them. CDR3 amino acids: CASSAMTAQFF. Written as DNA, the CDR3 is TGTGCCAGCAGCGCCATGACAGCCCAGTTCTTC.

The chain recombines TRBV5-4 with TRBJ2-3; 9 bases are a match to TRBD1. Germline V gives CDR1 SGHNT, CDR2 YYREEE (reference sequence). V was pared by 4 bases and J by 15 bases, with 24 bases of the junction left unmatched. This CDR3 comprises 17 residues. The CDR3 loop is CASSPIRQGDYKGGLYF. CDR3 coding DNA: TGTGCCAGCAGCCCGATTCGACAGGGGGATTATAAAGGGGGATTATATTTT.

The rearrangement joins TRBV28 to TRBJ2-1; tentative D call: TRBD2 (6 bases). The CDR3 length is 18 residues. V gave up 8 bases and J gave up 2 bases, with 25 bases separating them. CDR1 is MDHEN and CDR2 is SYDVKM in the germline V gene. The CDR3 loop reads CASLRGSTGLQPYNEQFF. CDR3 DNA sequence: TGTGCCAGCCTCCGGGGGTCTACGGGCCTCCAACCCTACAATGAGCAGTTCTTC.

The chain links TRBV30 to TRBJ1-1; possibly TRBD1 for D (6 bases). Germline values: CDR1 GTSNPN, CDR2 SVGIG (reference sequence). V was pared by 2 bases and J by 4 bases, with 11 bases between. CDR3 length equals 13 residues. CDR3 loop: CAWSPGDGTEAFF. CDR3 sequence (DNA): TGTGCCTGGAGTCCAGGGGATGGCACTGAAGCTTTCTTT.

A remark on this clone: This sample includes further DNA sequences coding for the same CDR3. This chain links TRBV30 with TRBJ1-1; D unclear. Per the germline V gene, CDR1 is GTSNPN and CDR2 is SVGIG (reference sequence). This CDR3 contains 13 residues. V dropped 0 bases and J dropped 1 base, with 6 bases sitting between them. CDR3 sequence reads: CAWSVKGNTEAFF. The CDR3 DNA reads TGTGCCTGGAGTGTTAAGGGGAACACTGAAGCTTTCTTT.

This clone was seen a few times. The rearrangement joins TRBV30 to TRBJ1-5; D gene uncertain. The CDR3 is 13 residues long. From germline, CDR1 is GTSNPN and CDR2 SVGIG (reference sequence). Trimming removed 0 bases from V and 5 bases from J, with 8 bases in between. In nucleotides, the CDR3 is TGTGCCTGGAGTGTACTGCGGGATCAGCCCCAGCATTTT. Translated, it gives CAWSVLRDQPQHF.

The chain links TRBV5-6 to TRBJ2-2; maybe TRBD1 (6 bases). Germline CDR1 reads SGHDT; CDR2 reads YYEEEE. This CDR3 has 15 residues. Trimming removed 0 bases from V and 4 bases from J, with 10 bases in between. CDR3 nucleotide sequence: TGTGCCAGCAGCTTGGGGGGGCTTTCCACCGGGGAGCTGTTTTTT. It translates to CASSLGGLSTGELFF.

The chain employs TRBV7-6 and TRBJ1-1, with 7 bases that match TRBD1. Trimming cost V 2 bases and J 1 base; bases outside gene matches: 1. Germline CDR1 SGHVS, CDR2 FNYEAQ. The CDR3 length is 14 residues. CDR3 nucleotides: TGTGCCAGCAGCTTAACAGGGGCGAACACTGAAGCTTTCTTT. Protein product: CASSLTGANTEAFF.